The clone carrying this T cell receptor beta chain appeared once. Data came from immunoSEQ multiplex PCR; TCRdb stores just in-frame clones and leaves some out. The sample lists over 200,000 clones; approximately 87% were seen once. V lost 3 bases and J lost 0, with 9 bases in between. This CDR3 has 14 amino acids. Germline V gene data show CDR1 as GTSNPN and CDR2 as SVGIG (reference sequence). The donors were part of the approximately 130-subject validation cohort, which stood apart from the 666-subject first cohort. These data belong to a study of cytomegalovirus exposure and HLA in healthy donors. Looking at the study overall: It was reported in a later analysis that the 120 or so validation repertoires used the same platform as the roughly 670 first-cohort repertoires.

The genes are TRBV30 and TRBJ1-3; no definite D call. The sequence was obtained from a woman aged 18-29 years in good health and CMV-seronegative. The sequenced sample was PBMCs. CDR3 amino acids: CAWRRELSGNTIYF. CDR3 in DNA: TGTGCCTGGAGGCGGGAGCTCTCTGGAAACACCATATATTTT.